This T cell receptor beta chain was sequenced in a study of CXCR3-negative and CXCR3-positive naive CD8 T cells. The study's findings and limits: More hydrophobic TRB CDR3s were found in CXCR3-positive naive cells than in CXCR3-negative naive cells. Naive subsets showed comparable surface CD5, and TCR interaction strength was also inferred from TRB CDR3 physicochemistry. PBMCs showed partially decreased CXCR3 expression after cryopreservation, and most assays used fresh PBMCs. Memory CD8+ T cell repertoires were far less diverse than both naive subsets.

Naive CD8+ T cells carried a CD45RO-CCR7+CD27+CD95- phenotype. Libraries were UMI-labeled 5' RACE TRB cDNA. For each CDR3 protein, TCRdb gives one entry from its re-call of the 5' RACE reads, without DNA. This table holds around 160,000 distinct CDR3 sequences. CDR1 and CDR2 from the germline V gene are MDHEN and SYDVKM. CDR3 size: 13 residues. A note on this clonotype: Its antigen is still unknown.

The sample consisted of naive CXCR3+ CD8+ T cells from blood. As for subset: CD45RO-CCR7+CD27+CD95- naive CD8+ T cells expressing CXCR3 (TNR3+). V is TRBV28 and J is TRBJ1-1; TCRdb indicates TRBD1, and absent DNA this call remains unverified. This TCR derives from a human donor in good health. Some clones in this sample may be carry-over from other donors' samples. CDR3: CASSWSGRIEAFF.